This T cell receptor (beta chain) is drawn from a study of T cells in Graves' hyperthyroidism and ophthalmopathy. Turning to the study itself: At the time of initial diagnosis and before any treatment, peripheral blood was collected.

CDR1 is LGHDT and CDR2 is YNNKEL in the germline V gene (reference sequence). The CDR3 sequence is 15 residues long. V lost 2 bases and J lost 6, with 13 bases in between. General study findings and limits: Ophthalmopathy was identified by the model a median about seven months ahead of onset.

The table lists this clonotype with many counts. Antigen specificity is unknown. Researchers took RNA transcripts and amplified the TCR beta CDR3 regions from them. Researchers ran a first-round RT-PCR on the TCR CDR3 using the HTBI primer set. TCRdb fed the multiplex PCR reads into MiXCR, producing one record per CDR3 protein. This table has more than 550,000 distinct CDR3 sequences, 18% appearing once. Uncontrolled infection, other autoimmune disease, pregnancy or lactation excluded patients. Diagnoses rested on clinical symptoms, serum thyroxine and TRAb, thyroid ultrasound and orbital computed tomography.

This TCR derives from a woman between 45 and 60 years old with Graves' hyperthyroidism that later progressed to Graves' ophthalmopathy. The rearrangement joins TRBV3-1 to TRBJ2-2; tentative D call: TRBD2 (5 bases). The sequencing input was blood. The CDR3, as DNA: TGTGCCAGCAGCCAACGGGGTTCGAGGGCCGGGGAGCTGTTTTTT. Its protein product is CASSQRGSRAGELFF.